This is a list of T cell receptor beta chains from one sample in a study of CD8 T cells in ankylosing spondylitis. TCRdb redid the calling of the 5' RACE reads with MiXCR, one entry per CDR3 protein. The table records hundreds of thousands of distinct CDR3 sequences, 25% to 30% of them present only once. Sequencing input: blood, either unsorted or a sorted T cell fraction (not recorded which). The receptors here all came from a male donor with ankylosing spondylitis. CDR3s include the opening cysteine and the closing phenylalanine or tryptophan. D genes are given only for firm matches. Expanded clones are given a class, and other clones once, few, many or no size at all.

TRBJ2-4 | few | . | TRBV20-1 | CSVDDRTLAKNIQYF | TGCAGTGTCGACGACAGAACCCTAGCCAAAAACATTCAGTACTTC
TRBJ2-1 | few | . | TRBV9 | CASSVEGTDEQFF | TGTGCCAGCAGCGTAGAGGGTACGGATGAGCAGTTCTTC
TRBJ2-2 | few | . | TRBV29-1 | CSVGVNGELFF | TGCAGCGTTGGGGTGAACGGGGAGCTGTTTTTT
TRBJ2-5 | few | . | TRBV7-2 | CASSPTTSLGETQYF | TGTGCCAGCAGCCCAACGACCTCTTTGGGAGAGACCCAGTACTTC
TRBJ2-1 | many | . | TRBV12-3/TRBV12-4 | CATSGLLGGDEQFF | TGTGCCACCTCTGGACTCCTCGGGGGCGATGAGCAGTTCTTC
TRBJ1-1 | . | . | TRBV25-1 | CASSEWRVGTEAFF | TGTGCCAGCAGTGAGTGGCGGGTCGGGACTGAAGCTTTCTTT
TRBJ2-1 | few | . | TRBV5-1 | CASSLYRLTYNEQFF | TGCGCCAGCAGCTTATACAGGCTCACCTACAATGAGCAGTTCTTC
TRBJ1-1 | few | . | TRBV29-1 | CSVIFTGNTEAFF | TGCAGTGTGATTTTCACGGGGAACACTGAAGCTTTCTTT
TRBJ1-4 | . | . | TRBV7-9 | CASSLRSTNEKLFF | TGTGCCAGCAGCCTGCGGTCAACTAATGAAAAACTGTTTTTT
TRBJ2-7 | . | . | TRBV30 | CAWSVIGGYEQYF | TGTGCCTGGAGTGTAATCGGCGGCTACGAGCAGTACTTC
TRBJ2-2 | . | TRBD1 | TRBV3-1 | CASSQEDRGRELFF | TGTGCCAGCAGCCAAGAGGACAGGGGGCGGGAGCTGTTTTTT
TRBJ1-5 | . | . | TRBV12-3/TRBV12-4 | CASSLRRFNQPQHF | TGTGCCAGCAGTTTAAGACGGTTCAATCAGCCCCAGCATTTT
TRBJ2-1 | once | TRBD2 | TRBV9 | CASSVVWTSPNEQFF | TGTGCCAGCAGCGTAGTGTGGACTAGCCCCAATGAGCAGTTCTTC
TRBJ2-7 | . | TRBD2 | TRBV7-9 | CASSSRPGTSGSYEQYF | TGTGCCAGCAGCTCACGGCCAGGGACTAGCGGATCCTACGAGCAGTACTTC
TRBJ2-2 | few | TRBD2 | TRBV20-1 | CSASGTRDTGELFF | TGCAGTGCTTCCGGGACTAGAGACACCGGGGAGCTGTTTTTT
TRBJ2-7 | few | TRBD1 | TRBV5-1 | CASSTPTGTGAPSSYEQYF | TGCGCCAGCAGCACCCCCACCGGGACAGGGGCACCTAGCTCCTACGAGCAGTACTTC
TRBJ2-1 | many | . | TRBV20-1 | CSASPSSYNEQFF | TGCAGTGCCTCCCCCAGCTCCTACAATGAGCAGTTCTTC
TRBJ2-7 | . | TRBD1 | TRBV5-1 | CASSLRGQGADEQYF | TGCGCCAGCAGCTTAAGGGGACAGGGGGCAGACGAGCAGTACTTC
TRBJ2-1 | . | TRBD2 | TRBV5-6 | CASSLRGRAWNEQFF | TGTGCCAGCAGCTTAAGAGGGAGGGCCTGGAATGAGCAGTTCTTC
TRBJ2-7 | . | . | TRBV3-1 | CASSQDLQAYEQYF | TGTGCCAGCAGCCAAGATCTACAGGCCTACGAGCAGTACTTC
TRBJ2-1 | . | TRBD1 | TRBV6-5 | CASSSQAGGAYNEQFF | TGTGCCAGCAGTTCGCAGGCAGGGGGTGCCTACAATGAGCAGTTCTTC
TRBJ1-2 | few | . | TRBV3-1 | CASSQDGGVGGYTF | TGTGCCAGCAGCCAAGATGGAGGAGTAGGTGGCTACACCTTC
TRBJ2-1 | . | TRBD2 | TRBV7-8 | CASSHVLASARSYNEQFF | TGTGCCAGCAGCCACGTACTAGCGAGTGCCCGCTCCTACAATGAGCAGTTCTTC
TRBJ1-1 | . | . | TRBV6-1 | CASSGTGHSNTEAFF | TGTGCCAGCAGTGGAACGGGACATTCGAACACTGAAGCTTTCTTT
TRBJ2-5 | . | . | TRBV5-1 | CASSQAPTGETQYF | TGCGCCAGCAGTCAAGCCCCCACCGGAGAGACCCAGTACTTC
TRBJ2-3 | . | . | TRBV7-2 | CASSRTIGTDTQYF | TGTGCCAGCAGCCGGACTATAGGAACAGATACGCAGTATTTT
TRBJ1-1 | . | . | TRBV5-8 | CASSLYLGEYTEAFF | TGTGCCAGCAGCTTGTATTTGGGGGAATACACTGAAGCTTTCTTT
TRBJ2-1 | . | . | TRBV20-1 | CSAEGYNEQFF | TGCAGTGCGGAGGGGTACAATGAGCAGTTCTTC
TRBJ1-1 | few | . | TRBV20-1 | CSARDPRTSNTEAFF | TGCAGTGCTAGAGATCCCCGGACATCGAACACTGAAGCTTTCTTT
TRBJ1-6 | . | . | TRBV7-6 | CASSLAGVGNSPLHF | TGTGCCAGCAGCTTAGCGGGGGTAGGGAATTCACCCCTCCACTTT
TRBJ2-5 | . | . | TRBV30 | CAWSVSVQETQYF | TGTGCCTGGAGCGTTAGCGTCCAAGAGACCCAGTACTTC
TRBJ1-6 | . | TRBD1 | TRBV5-5 | CASSAPDRSDSPLHF | TGTGCCAGCAGCGCCCCGGACAGGTCAGATTCACCCCTCCACTTT
TRBJ2-1 | . | . | TRBV11-2 | CASSLDPLSSYNEQFF | TGTGCCAGCAGCTTAGATCCACTAAGCTCCTACAATGAGCAGTTCTTC
TRBJ2-7 | few | . | TRBV7-9 | CASSLDSTYEQYF | TGTGCCAGCAGCTTAGACTCAACCTACGAGCAGTACTTC
TRBJ1-5 | few | . | TRBV20-1 | CSVPDRNGEPQHF | TGCAGTGTCCCGGACCGAAACGGGGAGCCCCAGCATTTT
TRBJ2-7 | . | TRBD2 | TRBV12-5 | CASSPGLAGVDEQYF | TGTGCTAGTTCGCCGGGACTAGCGGGAGTCGACGAGCAGTACTTC
TRBJ1-5 | . | . | TRBV12-3/TRBV12-4 | CASSFGADQPQHF | TGTGCCAGCAGTTTTGGAGCCGATCAGCCCCAGCATTTT
TRBJ2-5 | . | TRBD2 | TRBV6-1 | CASSKTSGMPEETQYF | TGTGCCAGCAGTAAAACTAGCGGGATGCCCGAAGAGACCCAGTACTTC
TRBJ2-2 | few | . | TRBV6-6 | CASRREAGELFF | TGTGCCAGCAGGAGGGAGGCCGGGGAGCTGTTTTTT
TRBJ2-5 | . | . | TRBV5-1 | CASSLMGLETQYF | TGCGCCAGCAGCTTGATGGGGCTAGAGACCCAGTACTTC
TRBJ2-1 | few | TRBD2 | TRBV20-1 | CSADSSLAEARYNEQFF | TGCAGTGCTGACAGTAGTCTAGCGGAGGCGAGATACAATGAGCAGTTCTTC
TRBJ2-1 | few | . | TRBV11-3 | CASNPRGGNEQFF | TGTGCCAGCAACCCAAGAGGTGGGAATGAGCAGTTCTTC
TRBJ2-1 | . | . | TRBV3-1 | CASSQGLALVNEQFF | TGTGCCAGCAGCCAAGGGCTAGCACTGGTGAATGAGCAGTTCTTC
TRBJ2-5 | few | TRBD1 | TRBV2 | CASSSGTGVGTQYF | TGTGCCAGCAGTTCCGGGACAGGTGTCGGGACCCAGTACTTC
TRBJ2-7 | few | . | TRBV2 | CATTPGHRSSYEQYF | TGTGCCACCACCCCGGGACATCGGAGCTCCTACGAGCAGTACTTC
TRBJ2-1 | . | . | TRBV7-9 | CASSLGQFNEQFF | TGTGCCAGCAGCTTAGGGCAATTTAATGAGCAGTTCTTC
TRBJ2-5 | few | . | TRBV11-2 | CASSLRGPGREETQYF | TGTGCCAGCAGCTTAAGAGGGCCAGGGCGAGAAGAGACCCAGTACTTC
TRBJ2-7 | . | . | TRBV7-2 | CASSHAAKTYEQYF | TGTGCCAGCAGCCACGCCGCCAAAACCTACGAGCAGTACTTC
TRBJ1-2 | . | TRBD1 | TRBV12-3/TRBV12-4 | CASSLEGARGSGYTF | TGTGCCAGCAGTTTAGAGGGGGCAAGGGGTTCTGGCTACACCTTC
TRBJ2-7 | many | . | TRBV14 | CASSQLASSYEQYF | TGTGCCAGCAGCCAGCTAGCGTCCTCCTACGAGCAGTACTTC
TRBJ1-1 | many | . | TRBV5-1 | CASSLLTGGAFF | TGCGCCAGCAGCCTTCTGACAGGCGGAGCTTTCTTT